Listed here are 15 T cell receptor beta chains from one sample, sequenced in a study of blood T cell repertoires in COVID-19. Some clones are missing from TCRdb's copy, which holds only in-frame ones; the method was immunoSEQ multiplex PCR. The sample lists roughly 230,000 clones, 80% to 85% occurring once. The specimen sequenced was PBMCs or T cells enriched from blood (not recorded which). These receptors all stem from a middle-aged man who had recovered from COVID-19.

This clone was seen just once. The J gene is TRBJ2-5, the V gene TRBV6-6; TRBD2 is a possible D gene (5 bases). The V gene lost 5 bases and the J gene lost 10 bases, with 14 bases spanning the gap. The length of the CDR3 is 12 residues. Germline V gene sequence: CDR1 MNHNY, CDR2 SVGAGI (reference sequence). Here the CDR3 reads CASSTDGGGQYF. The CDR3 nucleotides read TGTGCCAGCAGTACTGATGGCGGAGGCCAGTACTTC.

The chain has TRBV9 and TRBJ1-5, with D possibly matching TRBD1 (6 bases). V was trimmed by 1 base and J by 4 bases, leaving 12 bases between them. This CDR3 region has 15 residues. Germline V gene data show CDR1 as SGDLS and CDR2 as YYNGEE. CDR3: CASSVLQGTNQPQHF. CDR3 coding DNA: TGTGCCAGCAGCGTACTACAGGGAACAAATCAGCCCCAGCATTTT.

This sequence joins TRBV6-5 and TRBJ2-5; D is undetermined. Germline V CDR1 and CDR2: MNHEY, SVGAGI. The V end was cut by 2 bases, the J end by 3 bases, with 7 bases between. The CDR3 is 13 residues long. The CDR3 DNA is TGTGCCAGCAGTTACCGTCAGGAAGAGACCCAGTACTTC. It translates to CASSYRQEETQYF.

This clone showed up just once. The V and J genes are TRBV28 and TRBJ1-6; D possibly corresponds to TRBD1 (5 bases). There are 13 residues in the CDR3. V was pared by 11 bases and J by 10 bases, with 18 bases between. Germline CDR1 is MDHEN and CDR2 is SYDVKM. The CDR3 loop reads CAVKVEGLSPLHF. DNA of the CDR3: TGTGCCGTAAAGGTGGAGGGGTTATCACCCCTCCACTTT.

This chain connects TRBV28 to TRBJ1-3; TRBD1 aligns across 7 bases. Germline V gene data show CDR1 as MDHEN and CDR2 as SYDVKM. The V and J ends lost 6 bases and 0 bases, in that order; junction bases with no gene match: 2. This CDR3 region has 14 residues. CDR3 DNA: TGTGCCAGCAGGGGACAGATCTCTGGAAACACCATATATTTT. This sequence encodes CASRGQISGNTIYF.

This chain's CDR3 is CASSLGQNNSPLHF. CDR3 DNA: TGTGCCAGCAGCCTGGGACAGAATAATTCACCCCTCCACTTT. The chain has TRBV7-9 and TRBJ1-6, with 7 bases matching TRBD1. J was trimmed by 5 bases and V by 5 bases; bases with no gene match: 3. The CDR3 contains 14 residues. CDR1 and CDR2 from the germline V gene are SEHNR and FQNEAQ (reference sequence).

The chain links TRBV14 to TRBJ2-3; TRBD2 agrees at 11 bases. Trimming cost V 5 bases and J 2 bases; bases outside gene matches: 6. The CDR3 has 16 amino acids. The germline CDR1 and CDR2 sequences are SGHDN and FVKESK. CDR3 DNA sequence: TGTGCCAGCAGCTTAAGACTAGCGGGATTCACAGATACGCAGTATTTT. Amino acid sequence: CASSLRLAGFTDTQYF. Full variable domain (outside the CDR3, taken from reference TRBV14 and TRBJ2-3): EAGVTQFPSHSVIEKGQTVTLRCDPISGHDNLYWYRRVMGKEIKFLLHFVKESKQDESGMPNNRFLAERTGGTYSTLKVQPAELEDSGVYFCASSLRLAGFTDTQYFGPGTRLTVL.

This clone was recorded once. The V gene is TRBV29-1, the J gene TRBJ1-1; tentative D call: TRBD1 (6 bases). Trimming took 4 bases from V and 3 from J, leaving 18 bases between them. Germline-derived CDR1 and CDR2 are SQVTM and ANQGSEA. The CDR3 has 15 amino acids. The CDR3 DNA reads TGCAGCGTTGGGGGGCAGGGGTGGAGAGACACTGAAGCTTTCTTT. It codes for CSVGGQGWRDTEAFF.

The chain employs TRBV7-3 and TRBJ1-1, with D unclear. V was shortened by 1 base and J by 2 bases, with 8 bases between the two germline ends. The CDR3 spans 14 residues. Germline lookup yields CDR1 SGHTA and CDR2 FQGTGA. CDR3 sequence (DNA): TGTGCCAGCAGCTTAAATCCAGGAAACACTGAAGCTTTCTTT. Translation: CASSLNPGNTEAFF.

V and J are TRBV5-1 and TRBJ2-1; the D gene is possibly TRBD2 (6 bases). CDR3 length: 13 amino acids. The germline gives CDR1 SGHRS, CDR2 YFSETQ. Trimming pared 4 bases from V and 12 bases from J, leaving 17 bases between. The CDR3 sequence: CASSHASDTMQFF. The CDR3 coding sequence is TGCGCCAGCAGCCACGCTAGCGATACGATGCAGTTCTTC.

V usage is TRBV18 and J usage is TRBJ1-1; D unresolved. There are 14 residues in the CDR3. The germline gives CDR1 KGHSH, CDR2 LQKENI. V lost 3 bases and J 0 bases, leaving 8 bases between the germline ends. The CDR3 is CASSPLSLNTEAFF. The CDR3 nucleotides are TGTGCCAGCTCACCCCTCTCTTTGAACACTGAAGCTTTCTTT. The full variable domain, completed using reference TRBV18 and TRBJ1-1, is NAGVMQNPRHLVRRRGQEARLRCSPMKGHSHVYWYRQLPEEGLKFMVYLQKENIIDESGMPKERFSAEFPKEGPSILRIQQVVRGDSAAYFCASSPLSLNTEAFFGQGTRLTVV.

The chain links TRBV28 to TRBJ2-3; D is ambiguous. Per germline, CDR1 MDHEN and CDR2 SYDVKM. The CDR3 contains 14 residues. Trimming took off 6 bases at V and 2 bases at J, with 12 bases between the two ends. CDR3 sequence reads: CASRRRKVTDTQYF. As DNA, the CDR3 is TGTGCCAGCAGGCGGCGTAAGGTCACAGATACGCAGTATTTT.

The chain's CDR3 is CASSAAVGSSYEQYF. The CDR3 nucleotides are TGTGCCAGCAGCGCAGCAGTGGGGAGCTCCTACGAGCAGTACTTC. This chain connects TRBV9 to TRBJ2-7; perhaps TRBD2 as D (5 bases). Germline CDR1 SGDLS, CDR2 YYNGEE. This CDR3 has 15 amino acids. Deletions cut 3 bases from V and 0 bases from J, with 13 bases between.

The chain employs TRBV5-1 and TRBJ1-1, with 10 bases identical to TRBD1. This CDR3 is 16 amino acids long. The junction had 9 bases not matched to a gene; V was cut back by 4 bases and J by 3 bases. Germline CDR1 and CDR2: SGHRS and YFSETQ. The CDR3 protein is CASSPRDRGPHTEAFF. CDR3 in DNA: TGCGCCAGCAGCCCCCGGGACAGGGGACCCCACACTGAAGCTTTCTTT. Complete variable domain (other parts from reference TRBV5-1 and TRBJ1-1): KAGVTQTPRYLIKTRGQQVTLSCSPISGHRSVSWYQQTPGQGLQFLFEYFSETQRNKGNFPGRFSGRQFSNSRSEMNVSTLELGDSALYLCASSPRDRGPHTEAFFGQGTRLTVV.

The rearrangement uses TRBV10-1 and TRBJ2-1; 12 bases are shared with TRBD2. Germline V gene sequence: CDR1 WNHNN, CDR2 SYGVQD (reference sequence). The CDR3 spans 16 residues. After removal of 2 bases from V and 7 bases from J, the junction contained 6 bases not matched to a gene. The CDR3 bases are TGCGCCAGCAGTGAGATGCTAGCGGGGGGGCGGAATGAGCAGTTCTTC. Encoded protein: CASSEMLAGGRNEQFF.